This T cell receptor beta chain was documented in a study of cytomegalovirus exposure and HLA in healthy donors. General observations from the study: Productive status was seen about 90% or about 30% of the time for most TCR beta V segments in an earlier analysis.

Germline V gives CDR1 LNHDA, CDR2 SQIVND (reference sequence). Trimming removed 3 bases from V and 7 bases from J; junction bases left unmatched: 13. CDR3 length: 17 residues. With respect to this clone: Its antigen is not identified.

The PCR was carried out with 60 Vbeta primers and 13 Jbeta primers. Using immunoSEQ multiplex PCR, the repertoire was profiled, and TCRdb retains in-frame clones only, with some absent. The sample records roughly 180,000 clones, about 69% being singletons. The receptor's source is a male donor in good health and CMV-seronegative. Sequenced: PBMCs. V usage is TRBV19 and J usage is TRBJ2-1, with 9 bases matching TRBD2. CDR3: CASSISGLAGPANEQFF. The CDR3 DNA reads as TGTGCCAGTAGTATTTCGGGGCTAGCGGGACCAGCGAATGAGCAGTTCTTC.